A selection of T cell receptor beta chains follows, all from one sample in a study of blood T cell repertoires in COVID-19. Method: immunoSEQ multiplex PCR; TCRdb's copy keeps in-frame clones and lacks some. Of about 260,000 clones in the sample, 80% to 90% were seen once. Specimen: PBMCs or T cells enriched from blood (not recorded which). The receptors were gathered from a middle-aged woman who had been exposed to COVID-19. Both conserved end residues are part of each CDR3. A D gene is named only where the DNA matches it firmly. The size field is filled for only some rows; it gives once, few, many or a size class.

>TRBJ2-1|TRBD1|TRBV5-4|NA
CASSLGQGFSNEQFF
TGTGCCAGCAGCTTGGGACAGGGGTTTAGCAATGAGCAGTTCTTC
>TRBJ2-5|NA|TRBV5-1|NA
CASSPTTRANGVGETQYF
TGTGCCAGCAGCCCAACAACTCGGGCAAACGGGGTTGGAGAGACCCAGTACTTC
>TRBJ2-2|NA|TRBV28|NA
CASSFGGAETGELFF
TGTGCCAGCAGTTTTGGGGGCGCAGAGACCGGGGAGCTGTTTTTT
>TRBJ1-1|TRBD1|TRBV29-1|NA
CSEGQGRGAFF
TGCAGCGAAGGACAGGGGAGGGGAGCTTTCTTT
>TRBJ2-1|TRBD2|TRBV30|few
CAWRVSGSYNEQFF
TGTGCCTGGAGAGTTAGCGGGTCCTACAATGAGCAGTTCTTC
>TRBJ1-3|NA|TRBV14|NA
CASGAQGTAGNTIYF
TGTGCCAGCGGGGCACAGGGAACCGCTGGAAACACCATATATTTT
>TRBJ2-7|TRBD1|TRBV28|NA
CASSLTVTGNLNEQYF
TGTGCCAGCAGTTTAACGGTGACAGGGAATCTCAACGAGCAGTACTTC
>TRBJ1-3|TRBD1|TRBV5-4|NA
CASTTGGAGNTIYF
TGTGCCAGCACCACAGGGGGCGCTGGAAACACCATATATTTT
>TRBJ1-5|NA|TRBV2|NA
CASRTVPNQPQHF
TGTGCCAGCCGGACAGTACCCAATCAGCCCCAGCATTTT
>TRBJ1-6|TRBD1|TRBV25-1|NA
CASSEGGQGSSPLHF
TGTGCCAGCAGTGAGGGGGGACAGGGGAGTTCACCCCTCCACTTT
>TRBJ1-4|NA|TRBV27|NA
CASTIPIRERQKLFF
TGTGCCAGCACTATACCGATCCGAGAGAGGCAAAAACTGTTTTTT